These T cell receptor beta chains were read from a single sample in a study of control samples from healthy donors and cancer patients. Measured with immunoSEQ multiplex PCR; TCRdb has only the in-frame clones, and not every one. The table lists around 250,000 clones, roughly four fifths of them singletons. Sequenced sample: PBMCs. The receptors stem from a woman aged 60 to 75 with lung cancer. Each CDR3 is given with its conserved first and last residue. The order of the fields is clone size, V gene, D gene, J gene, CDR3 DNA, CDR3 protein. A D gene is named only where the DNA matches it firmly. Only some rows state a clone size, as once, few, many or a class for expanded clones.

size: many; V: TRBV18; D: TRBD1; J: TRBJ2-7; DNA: TGTGCCAGCTCACCATTGGGACAGGGGGACGAGCAGTACTTC; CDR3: CASSPLGQGDEQYF
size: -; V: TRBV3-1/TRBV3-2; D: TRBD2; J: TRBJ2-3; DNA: TGTGCCAGCAGCCAAGCTGGACTAGCGGGAACAGATACGCAGTATTTT; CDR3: CASSQAGLAGTDTQYF
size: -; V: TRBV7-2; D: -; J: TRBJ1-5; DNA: TGTGCCAGCAGCCCGCTGGACACAACTTATCAGCCCCAGCATTTT; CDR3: CASSPLDTTYQPQHF
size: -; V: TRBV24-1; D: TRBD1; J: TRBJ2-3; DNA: TGTGCCACCAGTGACCCCGGGGACAGCGGAAGCGGCTATACGCAGTATTTT; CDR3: CATSDPGDSGSGYTQYF
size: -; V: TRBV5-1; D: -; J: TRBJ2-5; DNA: TGCGCCAGCAGCGTGCATACGGCAGCCCAAGAGACCCAGTACTTC; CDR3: CASSVHTAAQETQYF
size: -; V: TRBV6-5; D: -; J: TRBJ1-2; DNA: TGTGCCAGCAGTTACCCTACGCCAACAGGACATACACTCTACACCTTC; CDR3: CASSYPTPTGHTLYTF
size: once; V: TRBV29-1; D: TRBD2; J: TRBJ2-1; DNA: TGCAGCGCCAATCTTGCTAGCGGGAGTTTCCGTGAGCAGTTCTTC; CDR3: CSANLASGSFREQFF
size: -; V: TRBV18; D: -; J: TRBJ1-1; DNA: TGTGCCAGCTCACCGGGAGGGAGGAGGAACACTGAAGCTTTCTTT; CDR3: CASSPGGRRNTEAFF
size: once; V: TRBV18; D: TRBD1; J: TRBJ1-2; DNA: TGTGCCAGCTCCCCTACCTCCGGACAGGGAGACTATGGCTACACCTTC; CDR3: CASSPTSGQGDYGYTF
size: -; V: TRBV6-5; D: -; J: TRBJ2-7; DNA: TGTGCCAGCACCTCACCGAAGGAAGGAACCTACGAGCAGTACTTC; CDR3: CASTSPKEGTYEQYF
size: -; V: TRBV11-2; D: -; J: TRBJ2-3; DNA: TGTGCCAGCACCCTAAGACTAGGCGCAGATACGCAGTATTTT; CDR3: CASTLRLGADTQYF
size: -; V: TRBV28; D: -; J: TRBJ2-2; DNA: TGTGCCAGCAGCCCCCCATCGGCAGGGCTCACCGGGGAGCTGTTTTTT; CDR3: CASSPPSAGLTGELFF
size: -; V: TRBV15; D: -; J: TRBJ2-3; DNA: TGTGCCACCTCTGAAATGTCAGATACGCAGTATTTT; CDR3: CATSEMSDTQYF
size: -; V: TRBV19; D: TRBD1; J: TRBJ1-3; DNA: TGTGCCAGTAGTCGACAGGGGTCTGGAAGCACCATATATTTT; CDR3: CASSRQGSGSTIYF
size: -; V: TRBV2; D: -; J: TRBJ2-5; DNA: TGTGCCAGGACCCAGGTAGGTAGCCTTAGTCAAGAGACCCAGTACTTC; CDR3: CARTQVGSLSQETQYF